One and the same sample provided the 2 T cell receptor beta chains below, sequenced in a study of response to subunit inactivated influenza vaccine. TCRdb re-derived calls from the RT-PCR reads in MiXCR, one entry per CDR3 protein. The sample holds roughly 290,000 distinct CDR3 sequences, 20% to 25% seen once. Sequencing used PBMCs from blood, obtained 21 months after vaccination. The receptors here all came from a man between 50 and 69 years old who received an inactivated influenza vaccine.

The chain carries TRBV6-1 and TRBJ2-3, with D unclear. Germline CDR1 and CDR2: MNHNS and SASEGT. V shed 2 bases and J shed 2 bases, with 5 bases lying between them. This CDR3 has 13 amino acids. CDR3 sequence reads: CASSESITDTQYF. CDR3 nucleotides: TGTGCCAGCAGTGAATCTATCACAGATACGCAGTATTTT.

The J gene is TRBJ2-7, the V gene TRBV11-2; no clear D gene. Germline CDR1 SGHAT, CDR2 FQNNGV. V was cut by 2 bases and J by 7 bases, with 15 bases left in between. The CDR3 extends over 14 amino acids. This CDR3 reads CASSLQETVGEQYF. For the CDR3, the DNA is TGTGCCAGCAGCTTACAAGAGACGGTGGGGGAGCAGTACTTC.